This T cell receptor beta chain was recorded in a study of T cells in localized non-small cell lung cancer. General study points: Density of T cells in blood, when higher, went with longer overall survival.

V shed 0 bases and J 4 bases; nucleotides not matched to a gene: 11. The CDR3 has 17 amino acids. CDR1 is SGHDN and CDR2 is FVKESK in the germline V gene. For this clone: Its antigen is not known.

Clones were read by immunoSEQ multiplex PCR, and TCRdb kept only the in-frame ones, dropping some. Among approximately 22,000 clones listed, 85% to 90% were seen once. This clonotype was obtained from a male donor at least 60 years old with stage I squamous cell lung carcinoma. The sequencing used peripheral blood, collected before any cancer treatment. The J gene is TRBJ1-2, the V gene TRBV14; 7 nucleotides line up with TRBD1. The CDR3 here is CASSQDRDRAHLYGYTF. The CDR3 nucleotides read TGTGCCAGCAGCCAAGACAGAGACAGGGCCCACCTCTATGGCTACACCTTC.